These 2 T cell receptor beta chains share one sample of origin, sequenced in a study of T cells in Graves' hyperthyroidism and ophthalmopathy (dated 2019 in TCRdb). Library creation used multiplex PCR. The sequencing machine was an Illumina HiSeq 2000. The TCR beta CDR3 regions were amplified from the RNA transcripts. The TCR CDR3 was subjected to a first round of RT-PCR using the HTBI primer set and the Qiagen OneStep RT-PCR kit. Using fastp trimming at Q25 and MiXCR clonotype assembly, TCRdb reanalyzed the public sequencing data and kept in-frame beta chains. Duplicate CDR3 protein sequences are folded into a single record with the most common DNA and genes. The sample data list hundreds of thousands of distinct CDR3 sequences, and about 15% of these were observed just once. Jointly, the top ten make up around 13% of the sample. Sequenced input: blood. The receptors shown here come from a woman aged 45-65 years with Graves' ophthalmopathy.

This clonotype was observed once. The chain employs TRBV10-3 and TRBJ1-5, with 8 positions matching TRBD1. The CDR3 runs to 15 residues. Germline V lookup: CDR1 ENHRY, CDR2 SYGVKD. V was clipped by 5 bases and J by 3 bases; unmatched bases: 6. In DNA, the CDR3 is TGTGCCATCAGTCCCTCGGACAGGGACAATCAGCCCCAGCATTTT. This encodes CAISPSDRDNQPQHF.

The sample holds many counts of this clonotype. V usage is TRBV7-9 and J usage is TRBJ2-1; 10 bases line up with TRBD2. Germline V gene lookup returns CDR1 SEHNR and CDR2 FQNEAQ (reference sequence). CDR3 length: 14 amino acids. The V and J ends lost 3 bases and 9 bases, in that order; junction bases with no gene match: 5. CDR3 sequence reads: CASSFQSGRGEQFF. The CDR3 bases are TGTGCCAGCAGCTTTCAGAGCGGGAGGGGTGAGCAGTTCTTC.